There are a few counts of the clone carrying this T cell receptor beta chain. The antigen is not known. The CDR3 totals 12 residues. Trimming pared 7 bases from V and 2 bases from J, leaving 11 bases between. Germline CDR1 is SQVTM and CDR2 is ANQGSEA. The sample belongs to a study of T-cell memory formation after mild COVID-19. Study as a whole: TCR clusters were largely donor specific. Findings and limits, study-wide: Contracting clones from day 15 to 85 had balanced CD4/CD8; later expanders favoured CD4+. Pre-infection memory showed some responding clones, and this suggested that cross-reactive memory joined. CD4+ contracting clones were mainly CM and EM; CD8+ ones, EMRA.

MiXCR was run by TCRdb on the 5' RACE reads, yielding one entry per CDR3 protein. The data contain hundreds of thousands of distinct CDR3 sequences, roughly 17% of them singletons. Sequenced sample: PBMCs or a T cell subset sorted from them (not recorded which). The chain has TRBV29-1 and TRBJ1-2; D is ambiguous. The receptor was derived from a man aged 18 to 30 who had mild COVID-19 (a few samples of this study predate the infection). Cell type and time point are not known. The CDR3 DNA reads as TGCAGCGCCGTTGATACCAACTATGGCTACACCTTC. It translates to CSAVDTNYGYTF.